Listed here are 15 T cell receptor beta chains from one sample, sequenced in a study of CD8+CD57+ T cells in acquired aplastic anemia. Researchers used genomic DNA as the template to profile TCR beta VDJ and CDR3. MiXCR was run by TCRdb on the reads, yielding one entry per CDR3 protein. The top ten hold over 2% of the sample, which has approximately 130,000 distinct CDR3 sequences, approximately 41% seen once. An expansion of CD8+CD57+ cells by flow cytometry had been shown in patients chosen for sequencing. Sequencing input: sorted CD4+, CD8+, or CD8+CD57+ T cells (not recorded which) from PBMCs. The receptor set was obtained from a human donor with aplastic anemia.

The chain joins TRBV10-2 to TRBJ1-5; 8 bases line up with TRBD1. The CDR3 consists of 14 residues. V lost 3 bases and J lost 7; bases outside the gene matches: 5. Looked up from germline, CDR1 is WSHSY and CDR2 is SAAADI. CDR3 protein: CASSESGQVQPQHF. For the CDR3, the DNA is TGCGCCAGCAGTGAATCGGGACAGGTCCAGCCCCAGCATTTT.

This clonotype was recorded many times. The chain carries TRBV5-6 and TRBJ2-3; D unresolved. Trimming took off 1 base at V and 5 bases at J, with 11 bases between the two ends. Per germline, CDR1 SGHDT and CDR2 YYEEEE. This CDR3 region has 14 residues. In DNA form, the CDR3 reads TGTGCCAGCAGCTTGTCTGGGATGCAAGATACGCAGTATTTT. Its protein is CASSLSGMQDTQYF.

This clonotype was recorded at least ten times. V usage is TRBV20-1 and J usage is TRBJ1-1; D not resolved. There are 13 residues in the CDR3. Germline assignment: CDR1 DFQATT and CDR2 SNEGSKA (reference sequence). The V and J ends lost 6 bases and 0 bases respectively, with 11 bases between them. Here the CDR3 DNA reads TGCAGTGCCCCGCGGGCCATGAACACTGAAGCTTTCTTT. Protein sequence: CSAPRAMNTEAFF.

This clonotype was recorded many times. This chain connects TRBV9 to TRBJ2-3, with 10 bases aligning to TRBD1. The germline gives CDR1 SGDLS, CDR2 YYNGEE. The CDR3 has 17 amino acids. V gave up 1 base and J gave up 3 bases; unmatched junction bases: 8. In DNA, the CDR3 is TGTGCCAGCAGCGTACTTGTCGGACAGGGGGGTACAGATACGCAGTATTTT. The encoded protein is CASSVLVGQGGTDTQYF.

Worth noting for this clonotype: Possible read error: a much larger clone is one base away. The V call is TRBV28, the J call TRBJ1-1, with a weak D call TRBD1 (5 bases). The CDR3 is made up of 13 amino acids. Germline V lookup: CDR1 MDHEN, CDR2 SYDVKM. Between the trimmed V and J ends, which lost 7 bases and 2 bases, there was a span of 11 bases. CDR3 DNA sequence: TGTGCCAGCACGGGGACTATCAACACTGAAGCTTTCTTT. As protein: CASTGTINTEAFF.

This clonotype was seen repeatedly, ten times or more. V usage is TRBV20-1 and J usage is TRBJ2-3; D unclear. This CDR3 spans 11 amino acids. Germline assignment: CDR1 DFQATT and CDR2 SNEGSKA (reference sequence). V lost 2 bases to trimming and J lost 2 bases, with 2 bases between them. DNA of the CDR3: TGCAGTGCTAGAATCACAGATACGCAGTATTTT. Amino acids: CSARITDTQYF.

The table lists this clonotype with a few counts. V gene TRBV5-1 combines with J gene TRBJ2-7; 8 nucleotides align to TRBD2. V gave up 3 bases and J gave up 0 bases; unmatched junction bases: 2. Germline loops: CDR1 SGHRS, CDR2 YFSETQ. The CDR3 runs 14 residues. The CDR3 coding sequence is TGCGCCAGCAGCTCCGGGGGGGGCTCCTACGAGCAGTACGTC. This sequence encodes CASSSGGGSYEQYV.

The chain is built from TRBV7-9 and TRBJ1-6; 8 positions agree with TRBD1. Germline V CDR1 and CDR2: SEHNR, FQNEAQ (reference sequence). The junction had 3 bases not matched to a gene; V was cut back by 8 bases and J by 6 bases. The CDR3 sequence is 13 residues long. The CDR3 DNA is TGTGCCAGCGCTACAGGGGGTAATTCACCCCTCCACTTT. Encoded protein: CASATGGNSPLHF.

The chain employs TRBV19 and TRBJ2-1; TRBD2 agrees at 7 bases. The CDR3 is 15 amino acids. The junction had 4 bases not matched to a gene; V was cut back by 5 bases and J by 0 bases. Germline V gene data show CDR1 as LNHDA and CDR2 as SQIVND (reference sequence). The CDR3 DNA reads as TGTGCCAGTAGTTCTAGCGGAGCCTCCTACAATGAGCAGTTCTTC. Residues: CASSSSGASYNEQFF.

This clonotype has more than one count but fewer than ten. In DNA, the CDR3 is TGCAGTGCTAGAACACTAGCGGGGGCCAGAGAGACCCAGTACTTC. Its protein product is CSARTLAGARETQYF. The gene calls are TRBV20-1 and TRBJ2-5; TRBD2 matches 11 bases. The CDR3 length is 15 residues. Trimming at V came to 2 bases and at J to 4 bases, leaving 6 bases not matched to a gene. Germline lookup yields CDR1 DFQATT and CDR2 SNEGSKA (reference sequence).

The chain recombines TRBV5-6 with TRBJ1-2, with D possibly TRBD1 on 6 matching bases. Germline V lookup: CDR1 SGHDT, CDR2 YYEEEE. The CDR3 contains 16 residues. The ends were cut back, 2 bases at V and 4 bases at J, with 18 bases in the middle. The CDR3 bases are TGTGCCAGCAGCTTTCGGTCGGGGGCGCCGGGCTATGGCTACACCTTC. Translating it yields CASSFRSGAPGYGYTF.

There are many counts of this clonotype. This chain uses TRBV19 with TRBJ1-1; D remains unclear. The germline CDR1 and CDR2 sequences are LNHDA and SQIVND (reference sequence). The CDR3 is 13 amino acids. V lost 4 bases and J 0 bases, leaving 6 bases between the germline ends. In DNA, the CDR3 is TGTGCCAGTAGTACACAGATGAACACTGAAGCTTTCTTT. Protein product: CASSTQMNTEAFF.

V gene TRBV12-3 or TRBV12-4 combines with J gene TRBJ1-6, with 9 positions matching TRBD1. The CDR3 runs to 15 residues. Trimming took 7 bases from V and 8 from J; bases not matched to a gene: 9. The CDR3 DNA reads as TGTGCCAGCACCGTTACAGGGGGCGTTTATTCACCCCTCCACTTT. Translation gives CASTVTGGVYSPLHF.

In its sample, this clonotype was seen many times. This chain uses TRBV6-1 with TRBJ2-3; D may be TRBD2 (5 bases). CDR1 and CDR2 (germline): MNHNS, SASEGT. V lost 7 bases and J 4 bases, leaving 18 bases between the germline ends. The CDR3 is made up of 15 amino acids. The CDR3: CASNPQRSGADTQYF. In nucleotides, the CDR3 is TGTGCCAGCAATCCCCAACGTTCCGGGGCAGATACGCAGTATTTT.

This clonotype came up many times. The CDR3 DNA reads as TGCGCCAGCAGCTTGGCGAACAGGGGCATAGGGGACACTGAAGCTTTCTTT. Translating it yields CASSLANRGIGDTEAFF. V usage is TRBV5-1 and J usage is TRBJ1-1, with 7 bases aligning to TRBD1. The germline V gene encodes CDR1 SGHRS and CDR2 YFSETQ. V lost 0 bases, J lost 3 bases, and 11 bases stayed unmatched. The CDR3 covers 17 residues. Drawing the rest from reference TRBV5-1 and TRBJ1-1, the complete variable domain is KAGVTQTPRYLIKTRGQQVTLSCSPISGHRSVSWYQQTPGQGLQFLFEYFSETQRNKGNFPGRFSGRQFSNSRSEMNVSTLELGDSALYLCASSLANRGIGDTEAFFGQGTRLTVV.